These 30 T cell receptor beta chains share one sample of origin, sequenced in a study of shared clonotypes between healthy human individuals. The assay was immunoSEQ multiplex PCR, and TCRdb's table has in-frame clones only and misses some. The repertoire holds approximately 1.1 million clones, with around three quarters as singletons. The specimen sequenced was memory CD4+ T cells from PBMCs. Specified subset: CD45RA-negative fraction. These receptor sequences come from a man between 18 and 29 years old in good health. Some clones in this sample may be carry-over from other donors' samples.

This clone was picked up one time. The J gene is TRBJ1-5, the V gene TRBV6-1; D remains ambiguous. V lost 2 bases, J lost 3 bases, and 5 bases lay in between. The germline CDR1 and CDR2 sequences are MNHNS and SASEGT. The CDR3 loop spans 13 amino acids. CDR3 DNA: TGTGCCAGCAGTGAATTGGTCAATCAGCCCCAGCATTTT. Amino acids: CASSELVNQPQHF.

This chain links TRBV29-1 with TRBJ2-2; no clear D gene. This CDR3 contains 14 residues. V lost 4 bases, J lost 0 bases, and 9 bases lay in between. CDR1 is SQVTM, CDR2 ANQGSEA, per germline. The CDR3 loop is CSVVTQANTGELFF. CDR3 coding DNA: TGCAGCGTTGTCACTCAGGCGAACACCGGGGAGCTGTTTTTT.

This clone was recorded a few times. The J gene is TRBJ1-5, the V gene TRBV2; D remains unclear. The V end lost 6 bases, the J end lost 5 bases, and 8 bases lay between the germline ends. CDR1 is SNHLY and CDR2 is FYNNEI in the germline V gene. The CDR3 totals 12 residues. The CDR3 is CASSDQHQPQHF. For the CDR3, the DNA is TGTGCCAGCAGCGATCAACATCAGCCCCAGCATTTT.

The genes are TRBV6-5 and TRBJ2-1; 9 bases are a match to TRBD2. Germline CDR1 is MNHEY and CDR2 is SVGAGI. The CDR3 is made up of 14 amino acids. V was pared by 4 bases and J by 9 bases, with 7 bases of the junction left unmatched. The CDR3 nucleotides are TGTGCCAGCAGTTGGCGGGAGGGGAGGAGTGAGCAGTTCTTC. It specifies CASSWREGRSEQFF.

The chain links TRBV9 to TRBJ2-5; the match to TRBD1 covers 8 bases. Unmatched junction bases numbered 12, after V lost 4 bases and J lost 4 bases. This CDR3 has 16 residues. In germline, CDR1 is SGDLS, CDR2 YYNGEE. CDR3 in amino acids: CASSPRDRRTGETQYF. The DNA of the CDR3 is TGTGCCAGCAGCCCACGGGACAGGAGAACGGGAGAGACCCAGTACTTC.

The V call is TRBV15, the J call TRBJ2-5, with TRBD2 matching 14 bases. Unmatched junction bases numbered 5, after V lost 0 bases and J lost 5 bases. The CDR3 sequence is 17 residues long. Germline CDR1 reads LNHNV; CDR2 reads YYDKDF (reference sequence). The CDR3 loop reads CATSRDVWTSGGETQYF. The CDR3 DNA is TGTGCCACCAGCAGAGATGTTTGGACTAGCGGGGGGGAGACCCAGTACTTC.

The gene calls are TRBV5-4 and TRBJ2-7, with 10 bases matching TRBD1. Per germline, CDR1 SGHNT and CDR2 YYREEE (reference sequence). There are 15 residues in the CDR3. The junction had 7 bases not matched to a gene; V was cut back by 3 bases and J by 4 bases. The CDR3 DNA is TGTGCCAGCAGCTCTGCCGACAGGGGGCGGTACGAGCAGTACTTC. Its protein product is CASSSADRGRYEQYF.

The V call is TRBV5-1, the J call TRBJ2-5; 9 nucleotides align to TRBD2. The CDR3 loop spans 16 amino acids. Germline CDR1 is SGHRS and CDR2 is YFSETQ. V shed 2 bases, J shed 1 base, and the junction held 6 bases outside the gene matches. The CDR3 DNA reads as TGCGCCAGCAGCTTATCGGCTAGCGGGGCCCAAGAGACCCAGTACTTC. It codes for CASSLSASGAQETQYF.

V gene TRBV2 combines with J gene TRBJ2-7, with no clear D. Trimming left V 10 bases short and J 9 bases short, with 16 bases between. CDR1 and CDR2 (germline): SNHLY, FYNNEI. This CDR3 is 11 amino acids long. The CDR3 bases are TGTGCCACTGCCCTAGGGCCGGTGCAGTACTTC. This gives the protein CATALGPVQYF.

The rearrangement uses TRBV15 and TRBJ2-7; TRBD1 aligns across 8 bases. V lost 5 bases to trimming and J lost 2 bases; unmatched junction nucleotides: 8. Germline CDR1 is LNHNV and CDR2 is YYDKDF (reference sequence). The CDR3 is 15 residues long. The CDR3 here is CATSPRQGSAYEQYF. In DNA, the CDR3 is TGTGCCACCAGCCCTCGACAGGGGTCGGCCTACGAGCAGTACTTC.

This chain links TRBV28 with TRBJ2-7; 14 nucleotides line up with TRBD2. The CDR3 has 16 residues. The V gene end was trimmed by 0 bases and the J gene end by 6 bases; junction bases not matched to a gene: 4. Germline CDR1 is MDHEN and CDR2 is SYDVKM. The CDR3 coding sequence is TGTGCCAGCAGTTTATGGACTAGCGGGAGGGCGGGCGAGCAGTACTTC. Translating it yields CASSLWTSGRAGEQYF.

This chain connects TRBV11-1 to TRBJ2-5; TRBD2 matches at 13 bases. The CDR3 totals 16 residues. Germline CDR1 is SGHAT and CDR2 is FQDESV (reference sequence). The J segment lost 1 base and the V segment lost 5 bases, leaving 4 bases of the junction unmatched. The CDR3, as DNA: TGTGCCAGCAGCAAGGGACTAGCGGGATTCCAAGAGACCCAGTACTTC. This codes for CASSKGLAGFQETQYF.

The chain links TRBV28 to TRBJ1-2, with D perhaps matching TRBD1 (5 bases). Germline V CDR1 and CDR2: MDHEN, SYDVKM. V was clipped by 6 bases and J by 8 bases, with 10 bases between them. The CDR3 is 11 residues long. Written as DNA, the CDR3 is TGTGCCAGCAGGGGAAGGGGAGGCTACACCTTC. Translated, it gives CASRGRGGYTF.

The chain carries TRBV19 and TRBJ1-5; D is unresolved. The CDR3 is 14 amino acids. Per germline, CDR1 LNHDA and CDR2 SQIVND (reference sequence). The germline V and J ends were trimmed by 5 bases and 2 bases, with 10 bases remaining between them. DNA for the CDR3: TGTGCCAGTAGTCTCTCAGGCGGCAATCAGCCCCAGCATTTT. Protein product: CASSLSGGNQPQHF.

This clone was detected only a few times. The V gene is TRBV4-1, the J gene TRBJ1-5; 7 bases agree with TRBD1. The germline gives CDR1 MGHRA, CDR2 YSYEKL. The CDR3 extends over 14 amino acids. The trim removed 4 bases at V and 2 bases at J, leaving 2 bases unmatched. CDR3 sequence (DNA): TGCGCCAGCAGCCTCGGACAGGGCAATCAGCCCCAGCATTTT. This codes for CASSLGQGNQPQHF.

V usage is TRBV6-5 and J usage is TRBJ2-1; TRBD1 agrees at 8 bases. Germline-derived CDR1 and CDR2 are MNHEY and SVGAGI. Unmatched junction bases numbered 5, after V lost 6 bases and J lost 4 bases. The CDR3 contains 14 residues. CDR3 sequence: CASSNDRGYNEQFF. The CDR3 nucleotides read TGTGCCAGCAGCAACGACAGGGGATACAATGAGCAGTTCTTC.

There are many counts of this clone. Other nucleotide sequences in the sample specify the same CDR3. The chain links TRBV19 to TRBJ2-5, with D unresolved. The CDR3 loop spans 11 amino acids. Germline lookup yields CDR1 LNHDA and CDR2 SQIVND (reference sequence). Trimming took 3 bases from V and 3 from J, leaving 2 bases between them. The CDR3 region is CASSIEETQYF. The DNA for the CDR3 is TGTGCCAGTAGTATCGAAGAGACCCAGTACTTC.

The CDR3 region is CASGGTGRSGNTIYF. For the CDR3, the DNA is TGTGCCAGCGGCGGGACAGGGAGATCTGGAAACACCATATATTTT. This chain connects TRBV2 to TRBJ1-3, with 9 bases lining up with TRBD1. The germline CDR1 and CDR2 sequences are SNHLY and FYNNEI. This CDR3 has 15 residues. After removal of 8 bases from V and 1 base from J, the junction contained 6 bases not matched to a gene.

V usage is TRBV18 and J usage is TRBJ1-3; 7 bases are shared with TRBD1. Germline V gene sequence: CDR1 KGHSH, CDR2 LQKENI. The CDR3 is 15 residues long. V lost 5 bases to trimming and J lost 0 bases; unmatched junction nucleotides: 4. Here the CDR3 reads CASSEGASSGNTIYF. CDR3 sequence (DNA): TGTGCCAGCTCAGAGGGGGCGAGCTCTGGAAACACCATATATTTT.

Points on this clone: The identical CDR3 is also encoded by other nucleotide sequences in the sample. The chain is built from TRBV30 and TRBJ1-1; D may be TRBD1 (6 bases). CDR1 and CDR2 (germline): GTSNPN, SVGIG (reference sequence). V dropped 2 bases and J dropped 5 bases, with 9 bases sitting between them. The CDR3 spans 12 residues. CDR3 in DNA: TGTGCCTGGAGTCAGGGGAGGACTGAAGCTTTCTTT. This codes for CAWSQGRTEAFF. The whole variable domain, filled in from reference TRBV30 and TRBJ1-1, reads SQTIHQWPATLVQPVGSPLSLECTVEGTSNPNLYWYRQAAGRGLQLLFYSVGIGQISSEVPQNLSASRPQDRQFILSSKKLLLSDSGFYLCAWSQGRTEAFFGQGTRLTVV.

V and J are TRBV29-1 and TRBJ2-5; TRBD2 aligns across 10 bases. Per germline, CDR1 SQVTM and CDR2 ANQGSEA. V dropped 5 bases and J dropped 5; count of bases not matched to a gene: 5. This CDR3 region has 13 residues. The CDR3 DNA reads TGCAGCGTTCTCCTAGCGGGAGCGGAGACCCAGTACTTC. It encodes CSVLLAGAETQYF.

The CDR3 is CAVSGTGGGTDTQYF. The DNA for the CDR3 is TGTGCCGTCTCAGGGACAGGGGGCGGCACAGATACGCAGTATTTT. This chain uses TRBV10-3 with TRBJ2-3, with TRBD1 matching 12 bases. V lost 11 bases to trimming and J lost 1 base; unmatched junction nucleotides: 7. The V gene's germline CDR1 is ENHRY and CDR2 SYGVKD. The CDR3 consists of 15 residues.

The chain recombines TRBV28 with TRBJ2-2, with unresolved D. This CDR3 region has 15 residues. V dropped 3 bases and J dropped 0 bases, with 8 bases sitting between them. The germline V gene encodes CDR1 MDHEN and CDR2 SYDVKM. The CDR3 DNA sequence: TGTGCCAGCAGTTTCGTTCAGACGAACACCGGGGAGCTGTTTTTT. Translated: CASSFVQTNTGELFF.

The rearrangement joins TRBV29-1 to TRBJ1-1, with D hard to call. The CDR3 extends over 13 amino acids. Germline CDR1 is SQVTM and CDR2 is ANQGSEA. V was clipped by 5 bases and J by 3 bases, with 13 bases between them. The CDR3 region has the DNA TGCAGCGTTTGGGCAAAGGAGGACACTGAAGCTTTCTTT. This encodes CSVWAKEDTEAFF. The full variable domain, completed using reference TRBV29-1 and TRBJ1-1, is SAVISQKPSRDICQRGTSLTIQCQVDSQVTMMFWYRQQPGQSLTLIATANQGSEATYESGFVIDKFPISRPNLTFSTLTVSNMSPEDSSIYLCSVWAKEDTEAFFGQGTRLTVV.

The CDR3 bases are TGTGCCAGTAGTACCGCGTTCGGGGAGGCTGGCTACACCTTC. The encoded protein is CASSTAFGEAGYTF. V gene TRBV19 combines with J gene TRBJ1-2; D is uncertain. The V and J ends lost 4 bases and 7 bases respectively, with 16 bases between them. CDR3 length: 14 residues. Germline CDR1 and CDR2: LNHDA and SQIVND (reference sequence).

The rearrangement joins TRBV7-9 to TRBJ1-3; the D is unclear. The V gene's germline CDR1 is SEHNR and CDR2 FQNEAQ (reference sequence). Trimming cost V 2 bases and J 4 bases, with 12 bases left between them. There are 15 residues in the CDR3. CDR3 loop: CASSLTVTGGNTIYF. The CDR3 bases are TGTGCCAGCAGCTTAACAGTGACGGGAGGAAACACCATATATTTT.

This rearrangement joins TRBV4-2 to TRBJ1-5, with 8 bases lining up with TRBD1. This CDR3 has 16 residues. The J segment lost 7 bases and the V segment lost 1 base, leaving 9 bases of the junction unmatched. The germline V gene has CDR1 LGHNA and CDR2 YNFKEQ. The CDR3 region is CASSQALGQGKQPQHF. CDR3 DNA sequence: TGTGCCAGCAGCCAAGCCCTAGGACAGGGTAAACAGCCCCAGCATTTT.

This clone was seen only once. The V call is TRBV2, the J call TRBJ2-3, with TRBD2 matching 8 bases. Trimming took 6 bases from V and 0 from J; bases not matched to a gene: 8. The CDR3 spans 16 residues. The germline CDR1 and CDR2 sequences are SNHLY and FYNNEI. The CDR3 DNA follows: TGTGCCAGCAGGGAGAAGGCGGGAGGCAGCACAGATACGCAGTATTTT. Protein product: CASREKAGGSTDTQYF.

This clone has just a few counts. The chain carries TRBV29-1 and TRBJ2-7, with a possible D match to TRBD2 (5 bases). CDR3 length: 13 amino acids. The germline V gene has CDR1 SQVTM and CDR2 ANQGSEA. The V gene lost 7 bases and the J gene lost 1 base, with 14 bases spanning the gap. CDR3: CSARGRLSYEQYF. The CDR3 region has the DNA TGCAGCGCCCGAGGGCGCCTATCCTACGAGCAGTACTTC.

This chain uses TRBV11-1 with TRBJ2-1, with TRBD2 identical over 10 bases. This CDR3 has 15 residues. Unmatched junction bases numbered 5, after V lost 5 bases and J lost 4 bases. Germline CDR1 SGHAT, CDR2 FQDESV (reference sequence). The CDR3 sequence: CASSQGLAEYNEQFF. CDR3 DNA sequence: TGTGCCAGCAGCCAAGGACTAGCGGAGTACAATGAGCAGTTCTTC.